Below are 14 T cell receptor beta chains sequenced from a single sample in a study of shared clonotypes between healthy human individuals. Naive-designated CD8 cells lacked CD45RO, were positively enriched for CCR7, and omitted terminally differentiated effector memory CD45RA+ cells. The repertoire was sequenced with immunoSEQ multiplex PCR; TCRdb's copy has only in-frame clones and lacks some. The table shows 630,000 or so clones, with nearly 98% occurring only once. Material for sequencing was naive CD8+ T cells sorted from blood. The receptors originated from a man aged 30 to 45 in good health.

The chain links TRBV9 to TRBJ1-3; D gene ambiguous. Trimming stripped 4 bases from V and 4 bases from J, with 21 bases between. Per the germline V gene, CDR1 is SGDLS and CDR2 is YYNGEE. The CDR3 sequence is 17 residues long. The CDR3 bases are TGTGCCAGCAGCTTAAACTCGGGCGCCACCTGGGGAAACACCATATATTTT. This codes for CASSLNSGATWGNTIYF. Supplemented by reference TRBV9 and TRBJ1-3, the full variable domain reads DSGVTQTPKHLITATGQRVTLRCSPRSGDLSVYWYQQSLDQGLQFLIQYYNGEERAKGNILERFSAQQFPDLHSELNLSSLELGDSALYFCASSLNSGATWGNTIYFGEGSWLTVV.

CDR3 amino acids: CASSSGGFGYEQYF. CDR3 in DNA: TGTGCCAGCAGTTCCGGCGGGTTCGGCTACGAGCAGTACTTC. This rearrangement joins TRBV27 to TRBJ2-7, with a possible D match to TRBD2 (5 bases). V was cut by 4 bases and J by 3 bases, with 13 bases left in between. CDR1 MNHEY and CDR2 SMNVEV come from the germline V gene (reference sequence). The CDR3 has 14 residues.

The chain uses TRBV5-6 and TRBJ1-1; TRBD1 might be the D (6 bases). Germline lookup yields CDR1 SGHDT and CDR2 YYEEEE. Trimming removed 1 base from V and 2 bases from J, with 9 bases in between. The CDR3 runs to 14 residues. CDR3 sequence (DNA): TGTGCCAGCAGCTTGTCAGGGGCTAACACTGAAGCTTTCTTT. The encoded protein is CASSLSGANTEAFF.

The rearrangement links TRBV18 to TRBJ1-1, with a possible D match to TRBD1 (5 bases). Germline CDR1 reads KGHSH; CDR2 reads LQKENI. The CDR3 extends over 13 amino acids. V was shortened by 7 bases and J by 0 bases, with 9 bases between the two germline ends. CDR3 bases: TGTGCCAGCTTCCAGGGACTGAACACTGAAGCTTTCTTT. Translated: CASFQGLNTEAFF.

The chain joins TRBV4-1 to TRBJ2-7, with no clear D. Germline CDR1 reads MGHRA; CDR2 reads YSYEKL. CDR3 length: 16 amino acids. V was cut by 1 base and J by 3 bases, with 16 bases left in between. Written as DNA, the CDR3 is TGCGCCAGCAGCCAAGCCTGGACGACGCCTTACTACGAGCAGTACTTC. Translation: CASSQAWTTPYYEQYF.

The rearrangement links TRBV12-2 to TRBJ2-7; TRBD2, the table's D call, was not compared with the DNA. TRBV12-2 is given as a pseudogene. CDR3 length: 17 amino acids. CDR3 sequence (DNA): TGTGCAAGTCGCTCCCTGGTACGGGAGTTATTTATGTACGAGCAGTACTTC. Translating gives CASRSLVRELFMYEQYF.

The chain links TRBV10-3 to TRBJ2-7; D may be TRBD2 (5 bases). The CDR3 covers 13 residues. CDR1 is ENHRY and CDR2 is SYGVKD in the germline V gene. The V end lost 4 bases, the J end lost 3 bases, and 10 bases lay between the germline ends. The CDR3 sequence is CAISVGTSYEQYF. The CDR3 region has the DNA TGTGCCATCAGTGTCGGCACTAGCTACGAGCAGTACTTC.

This sequence joins TRBV27 and TRBJ1-5; 8 nucleotides match TRBD1. V was pared by 6 bases and J by 4 bases, with 5 bases of the junction left unmatched. Germline V gene data show CDR1 as MNHEY and CDR2 as SMNVEV (reference sequence). The CDR3 loop spans 14 amino acids. CDR3 sequence: CASREGQGNQPQHF. The CDR3 DNA reads TGTGCCAGCAGAGAAGGACAGGGTAATCAGCCCCAGCATTTT.

The V call is TRBV9, the J call TRBJ1-4; maybe TRBD1 (5 bases). Trimming cost V 2 bases and J 6 bases, with 14 bases left between them. CDR1 SGDLS and CDR2 YYNGEE come from the germline V gene. This CDR3 spans 15 amino acids. The CDR3 DNA is TGTGCCAGCAGCGTTTGGGGGGAGGTAGATGAAAAACTGTTTTTT. This gives the protein CASSVWGEVDEKLFF.

CDR3 bases: TGCAGCGTTGAACTAGCGGGAGGGCCCGATGAGCAGTTCTTC. Amino acids: CSVELAGGPDEQFF. The chain links TRBV29-1 to TRBJ2-1, with TRBD2 matching over 12 bases. The V gene's germline CDR1 is SQVTM and CDR2 ANQGSEA. Germline trimming cut 2 bases from V and 8 bases from J; bases unmatched to any gene: 4. The CDR3 spans 14 residues.

The V gene is TRBV21-1, the J gene TRBJ2-1; the table calls TRBD2, which could not be checked here. TRBV21-1 is described as a pseudogene. This CDR3 has 14 residues. The DNA for the CDR3 is TGTGCCAGCAGCTCGATCCCGTCCGGAGGTGAGCAGTTCTTC. Translated, it gives CASSSIPSGGEQFF.

V and J are TRBV11-3 and TRBJ2-1, with D hard to call. Between the trimmed V and J ends, which lost 2 bases and 8 bases, there was a span of 7 bases. This CDR3 has 12 amino acids. Germline loops: CDR1 SGHNT, CDR2 YENEEA. The CDR3 DNA follows: TGTGCCAGCAGCTTAACTTTTGATGAGCAGTTCTTC. Its protein is CASSLTFDEQFF.

The chain joins TRBV19 to TRBJ2-7; the D gene is possibly TRBD2 (6 bases). V was cut by 1 base and J by 4 bases, with 20 bases left in between. Germline V gives CDR1 LNHDA, CDR2 SQIVND (reference sequence). The CDR3 is 17 amino acids. CDR3 residues: CASSIGGGGVRRYEQYF. The CDR3 coding sequence is TGTGCCAGTAGTATAGGGGGAGGCGGGGTCCGGCGATACGAGCAGTACTTC.

This rearrangement joins TRBV19 to TRBJ2-3, with 13 positions matching TRBD2. The germline gives CDR1 LNHDA, CDR2 SQIVND (reference sequence). After removal of 5 bases from V and 7 bases from J, the junction contained 12 bases not matched to a gene. CDR3 length equals 17 residues. CDR3 sequence (DNA): TGTGCCAGTAGTCTAAGCCCACTAGCGGGAGGGCCGAATACGCAGTATTTT. This codes for CASSLSPLAGGPNTQYF. The entire variable domain, with the rest obtained from reference TRBV19 and TRBJ2-3, is as follows: DGGITQSPKYLFRKEGQNVTLSCEQNLNHDAMYWYRQDPGQGLRLIYYSQIVNDFQKGDIAEGYSVSREKKESFPLTVTSAQKNPTAFYLCASSLSPLAGGPNTQYFGPGTRLTVL.